These T cell receptor beta chains were read from a single sample in a study of T cell responses to AZD1222 COVID-19 vaccine. Sequencing used immunoSEQ multiplex PCR; TCRdb keeps in-frame clones, though not all of them. The table includes 68,000 or so clones, around nine tenths detected once. Sequencing used peripheral blood, obtained on day 0 of AZD1222 vaccination. These receptors came from an adult in good health. CDR3s include the opening cysteine and the closing phenylalanine or tryptophan. A D gene is named only where the DNA matches it firmly. Only part of the rows carry a size: once, few, many, or a class if the clone is expanded.

d_gene | j_gene | abundance | v_gene | len | CDR3nt | CDR3aa
TRBD1 | TRBJ1-6 | . | TRBV7-8 | 15 | TGTGCCAGCAGCTTCGACAGGGTGGGGAATTCACCCCTCCACTTT | CASSFDRVGNSPLHF
. | TRBJ1-3 | . | TRBV2 | 13 | TGTGCCAGCAGGGGTGGACAGGGAAACACCATATATTTT | CASRGGQGNTIYF
TRBD2 | TRBJ2-1 | . | TRBV7-7 | 15 | TGTGCTAGCTCCCGGGGGGGCGCCGCCTACAATGAGCAGTTCTTC | CASSRGGAAYNEQFF
. | TRBJ1-2 | . | TRBV21-1 | 14 | TGTGCCAGCAGCAAAAATAGGAGGGGCTATGGCTACACCTTC | CASSKNRRGYGYTF
TRBD1 | TRBJ1-5 | . | TRBV24-1 | 14 | TGTGCCACCAAACGAACAGGGGACAATCAGCCCCAGCATTTT | CATKRTGDNQPQHF
. | TRBJ2-3 | . | TRBV7-2 | 13 | TGTGCCAGCAGCCTTTGGGTCGCAGATACGCAGTATTTT | CASSLWVADTQYF
. | TRBJ2-1 | . | TRBV4-1 | 15 | TGCGCCAGCAGCCAAGAGGGGGAGGCCTACAATGAGCAGTTCTTC | CASSQEGEAYNEQFF
. | TRBJ1-1 | . | TRBV7-2 | 14 | TGTGCCAGCAGCCCCTCGAGAGGGAACACTGAAGCTTTCTTT | CASSPSRGNTEAFF
TRBD1 | TRBJ1-2 | . | TRBV2 | 12 | TGTGCCAGCCGGACAGGGGGGGGTGGCTACACCTTC | CASRTGGGGYTF
TRBD2 | TRBJ2-3 | . | TRBV4-2 | 19 | TGTGCCAGCAGCCTAAGACTAGCGTCGGGTTACTCACCCACAGATACGCAGTATTTT | CASSLRLASGYSPTDTQYF
. | TRBJ1-2 | . | TRBV4-2 | 16 | TGTGCCAGCAGCCAAGATTGGAAGAGGGAGAACTATGGCTACACCTTC | CASSQDWKRENYGYTF
. | TRBJ1-6 | . | TRBV19 | 15 | TGTGCCTCAAACATAGGGGGGATTGCTAATTCACCCCTCCACTTT | CASNIGGIANSPLHF
. | TRBJ2-7 | . | TRBV5-5 | 12 | TGTGCCAGCAGCTTGAGAGCGGGCGAGCAGTACTTC | CASSLRAGEQYF
. | TRBJ1-6 | . | TRBV6-6 | 15 | TGTGCCAGCTGTGGAGCGACGGATTATAATTCACCCCTCCACTTT | CASCGATDYNSPLHF
TRBD1 | TRBJ1-2 | . | TRBV6-6 | 16 | TGTGCCAGCAGTTTTCCGGGACAGGGGATATCCTATGGCTACACCTTC | CASSFPGQGISYGYTF
. | TRBJ2-7 | . | TRBV28 | 11 | TGTGCCAGCACAGACGGAGACGAGCAGTACTTC | CASTDGDEQYF
. | TRBJ2-1 | . | TRBV9 | 15 | TGTGCCAGGACCCCTGGACGGGGCTCCTACAATGAGCAGTTCTTC | CARTPGRGSYNEQFF
. | TRBJ1-4 | . | TRBV12-1 | 19 | TGTGCCAGCAGCTCATCCGCCCACTCCAGGGGCGAGGGTGGTGAAAAACTGTTTTTT | CASSSSAHSRGEGGEKLFF
. | TRBJ2-1 | . | TRBV19 | 14 | TGTGCCAGTAGTGCGGCAGGGCATGGCCCTGAGCAGTTCTTC | CASSAAGHGPEQFF
TRBD2 | TRBJ2-2 | . | TRBV28 | 17 | TGTGCCAGTTTGGGACTAGCGGGAGGGCCGGTCACCGGGGAGCTGTTTTTT | CASLGLAGGPVTGELFF
. | TRBJ1-5 | . | TRBV12-3/TRBV12-4 | 12 | TGTGCCAGCAGTTTCGGTGATCAGCCCCAGCATTTT | CASSFGDQPQHF
. | TRBJ2-7 | few | TRBV6-2/TRBV6-3 | 13 | TGTGCCAGCAGCCTTCCCCTGTCCTACGAGCAGTACTTC | CASSLPLSYEQYF